This TCR beta chain originates from a study of T and B cells in COVID-19 patients. Study-wide context: At median age 34 years, recovered patients were younger than active-infection patients at approximately 70. Broader study findings: Clonality of TRB repertoires was high in active COVID-19; recovery brought above-healthy diversity and richness.

Ten or more counts support this clonotype. Its antigen is still unknown. The ends were cut back, 4 bases at V and 8 bases at J, with 17 bases in the middle. There are 14 residues in the CDR3. The germline gives CDR1 MNHEY, CDR2 SMNVEV (reference sequence). Multiplex PCR with BIOMED2 TRB-A/B primer pools amplified TRB rearrangements. TCRdb reprocessed the multiplex PCR reads via MiXCR and lists one record per CDR3 protein. The data contain several thousand distinct CDR3 sequences, 20% to 25% of them singletons. Blood genomic DNA input for TRB amplification was 250-500 ng. The receptor was derived from a human donor who had recovered from COVID-19. The sequencing sample was made of blood. V and J are TRBV27 and TRBJ1-1; perhaps TRBD1 as D (5 bases). For the CDR3, the DNA is TGTGCCAGCAGTTCCCGGGGGTCGTTAGAGGAAGCTTTCTTT. It yields the protein CASSSRGSLEEAFF.